The present T cell receptor beta chain was sequenced within a study of beta chain features in type 1 diabetes. Worth noting for this clone: Antigen: not known.

Reverse transcribing all isolated RNA meant expressed TCRB transcripts were sequenced. TCRdb's copy holds only in-frame clones and misses some; the assay was immunoSEQ multiplex PCR. The sample yields hundreds of thousands of clones, about a sixth seen once. Per donor, one heparinised blood draw averaged about 110 mL. The CDR3 contains 13 residues. Germline V gene lookup returns CDR1 MDHEN and CDR2 SYDVKM. V was trimmed by 6 bases and J by 2 bases, leaving 10 bases between them. Study-wide points: Among patients, naive, central memory and Treg TCRB repertoires appeared more similar than among healthy donors. VDJ junctions sequenced from type 1 diabetes patients showed fewer insertions and more deletions. Unsettled here was the matter of whether HLA type influences TCRB rearrangement.

The chain is built from TRBV28 and TRBJ2-5; D is perhaps TRBD1 or TRBD2 (5 bases each). Sequenced: naive CD4+ T cells from blood. The sequence derives from a man between 18 and 29 years old in good health. CDR3 amino acids: CASRGRPQETQYF. Here the CDR3 DNA reads TGTGCCAGCAGGGGACGTCCACAAGAGACCCAGTACTTC. The full variable domain, its missing parts supplied by reference TRBV28 and TRBJ2-5, is DVKVTQSSRYLVKRTGEKVFLECVQDMDHENMFWYRQDPGLGLRLIYFSYDVKMKEKGDIPEGYSVSREKKERFSLILESASTNQTSMYLCASRGRPQETQYFGPGTRLLVL.